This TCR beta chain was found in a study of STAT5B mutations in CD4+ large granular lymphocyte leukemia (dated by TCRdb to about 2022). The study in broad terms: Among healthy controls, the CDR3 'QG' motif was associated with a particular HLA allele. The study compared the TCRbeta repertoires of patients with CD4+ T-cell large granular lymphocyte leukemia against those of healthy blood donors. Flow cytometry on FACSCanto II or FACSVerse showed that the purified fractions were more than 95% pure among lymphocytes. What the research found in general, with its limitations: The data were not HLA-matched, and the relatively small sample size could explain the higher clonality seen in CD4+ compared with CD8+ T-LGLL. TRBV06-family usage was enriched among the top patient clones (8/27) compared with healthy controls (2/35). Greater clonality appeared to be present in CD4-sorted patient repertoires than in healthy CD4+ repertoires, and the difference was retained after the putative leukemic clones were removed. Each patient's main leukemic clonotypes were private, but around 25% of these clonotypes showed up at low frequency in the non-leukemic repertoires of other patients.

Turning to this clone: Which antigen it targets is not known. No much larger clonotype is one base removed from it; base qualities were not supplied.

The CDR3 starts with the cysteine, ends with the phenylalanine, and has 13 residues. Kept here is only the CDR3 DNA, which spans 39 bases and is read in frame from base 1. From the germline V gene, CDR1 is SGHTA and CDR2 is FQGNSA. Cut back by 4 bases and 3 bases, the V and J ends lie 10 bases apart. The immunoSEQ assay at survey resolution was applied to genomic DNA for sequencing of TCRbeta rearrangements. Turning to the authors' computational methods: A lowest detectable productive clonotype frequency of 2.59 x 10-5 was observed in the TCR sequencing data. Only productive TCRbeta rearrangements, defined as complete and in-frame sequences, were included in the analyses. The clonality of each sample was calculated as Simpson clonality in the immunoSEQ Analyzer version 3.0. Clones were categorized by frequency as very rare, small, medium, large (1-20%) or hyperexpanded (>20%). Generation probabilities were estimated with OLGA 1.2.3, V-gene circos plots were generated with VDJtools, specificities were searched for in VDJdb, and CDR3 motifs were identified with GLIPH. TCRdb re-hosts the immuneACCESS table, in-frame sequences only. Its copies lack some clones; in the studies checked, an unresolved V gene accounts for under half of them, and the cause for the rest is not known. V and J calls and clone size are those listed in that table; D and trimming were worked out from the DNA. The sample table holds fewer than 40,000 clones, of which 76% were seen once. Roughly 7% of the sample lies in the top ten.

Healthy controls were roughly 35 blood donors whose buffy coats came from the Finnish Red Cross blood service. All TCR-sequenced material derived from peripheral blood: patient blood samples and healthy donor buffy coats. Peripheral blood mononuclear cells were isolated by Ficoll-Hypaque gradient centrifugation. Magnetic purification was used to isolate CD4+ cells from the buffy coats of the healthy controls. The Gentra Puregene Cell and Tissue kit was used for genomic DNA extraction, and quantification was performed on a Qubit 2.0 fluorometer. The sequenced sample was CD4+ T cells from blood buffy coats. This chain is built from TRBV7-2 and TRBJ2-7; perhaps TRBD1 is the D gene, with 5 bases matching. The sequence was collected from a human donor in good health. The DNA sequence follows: TGTGCCAGCAGCTCCCAGGGTTTCTACGAGCAGTACTTC. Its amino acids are CASSSQGFYEQYF.